A selection of T cell receptor beta chains follows, all from one sample in a study of T cells in Graves' hyperthyroidism and ophthalmopathy. TCRdb reanalysed the multiplex PCR reads using MiXCR and keeps one entry per CDR3 protein. In the table there are 250,000 or so distinct CDR3 sequences, about 15% of which are singletons. Sequencing was done on a sample of blood. These receptors came from a woman aged 45-59 years with Graves' hyperthyroidism that later progressed to Graves' ophthalmopathy. CDR3s include the opening cysteine and the closing phenylalanine or tryptophan. D genes are given only for firm matches. The size field is filled for only some rows; it gives once, few, many or a size class.

>TRBV2|TRBJ1-2|NA|NA
TGTGCCAGCAGCGTCGGACGTAACTATGGCTACACCTTC
CASSVGRNYGYTF
>TRBV4-1|TRBJ2-1|NA|NA
TGCGCCAGCAGCCAACTCTACCGAAACTACAATGAGCAGTTCTTC
CASSQLYRNYNEQFF
>TRBV5-1|TRBJ1-4|NA|NA
TGCGCCAGCAGCTTTTCAGGGAGAATAGAGGGTAATGAAAAACTGTTTTTT
CASSFSGRIEGNEKLFF
>TRBV6-6|TRBJ2-7|NA|NA
TGTGCCAGCAGTTACTCGAATCTAGCGTCTTCGAGGGCCTACGAGCAGTACTTC
CASSYSNLASSRAYEQYF
>TRBV2|TRBJ1-1|NA|many
TGTGCCAGCATTGGGCCGTCGGCGGGTATGAACACTGAAGCTTTCTTT
CASIGPSAGMNTEAFF
>TRBV20-1|TRBJ2-7|TRBD2|many
TGCAGTGCTAGGCGGGAGGGCTACGAGCAGTACTTC
CSARREGYEQYF
>TRBV28|TRBJ2-4|TRBD2|NA
TGTGCCAGCAGTGGGGGGGGGGTAGCCAAAAACATTCAGTACTTC
CASSGGGVAKNIQYF
>TRBV10-2|TRBJ2-7|NA|many
TGCGCCAGCAGTGAGGGTAGTGGGGGCGAGCAGTACTTC
CASSEGSGGEQYF
>TRBV7-8|TRBJ2-1|TRBD2|many
TGTGCCAGCAGCCCATATGCTACAAGCGGGAACTACAATGAGCAGTTCTTC
CASSPYATSGNYNEQFF
>TRBV5-4|TRBJ2-5|TRBD1|NA
TGTGCCAGCAGCATTGGGGACAGGGTGGAAGAGACCCAGTACTTC
CASSIGDRVEETQYF
>TRBV5-6|TRBJ2-1|NA|many
TGTGCCAGCAGCCCCCTGTGGGGATACAATGAGCAGTTCTTC
CASSPLWGYNEQFF
>TRBV5-6|TRBJ2-7|NA|few
TGTGCCAGCAGCCTCGTCTCTAGCGACTACGAGCAGTACTTC
CASSLVSSDYEQYF
>TRBV18|TRBJ1-1|NA|few
TGTGCCAGCTCACCCGCAACCCTGGACACTGAAGCTTTCTTT
CASSPATLDTEAFF
>TRBV19|TRBJ2-2|NA|once
TGTGCCAGTAGTAGCCCCGTGGGGGAGCTGTTTTTT
CASSSPVGELFF
>TRBV19|TRBJ1-1|TRBD1|NA
TGTGCCAGTAGTAGTATGAGGGGGCGAAGAACTGAAGCTTTCTTT
CASSSMRGRRTEAFF
>TRBV5-1|TRBJ2-2|NA|few
TGCGCCAGCAGCTGGAGAGGTGGAACCGGGGAGCTGCTTTTT
CASSWRGGTGELLF
>TRBV24-1|TRBJ1-5|TRBD1|NA
TGTGCCACCAGTGCTAGCAGGGGGCCTGGTCAGCCCCAGCATTTT
CATSASRGPGQPQHF
>TRBV28|TRBJ2-1|NA|many
TGTGCCAGTCTCCCGGGGTCCTACAATGAGCAGTTCTTC
CASLPGSYNEQFF
>TRBV5-1|TRBJ2-4|NA|many
TGCGCCAGCAGCATGGGACTCCGTCCTTTAAACATTCAGTACTTC
CASSMGLRPLNIQYF
>TRBV28|TRBJ2-7|NA|many
TGTGCCAGCCTCAGCAGTAACTACGAGCAGTACTTC
CASLSSNYEQYF
>TRBV29-1|TRBJ2-3|TRBD2|NA
TGCAGCGGACGAAGCGGGAGTGGAGATACGCAGTATTTT
CSGRSGSGDTQYF
>TRBV20-1|TRBJ1-5|NA|NA
TGCAGTGCTAGTGGGCAGGCTAGCAATCAGCCCCAGCATTTT
CSASGQASNQPQHF
>TRBV7-2|TRBJ2-7|NA|many
TGTGCCAGCAGCGTAAACAAGGAGACCTACGAGCAGTACTTC
CASSVNKETYEQYF
>TRBV18|TRBJ2-7|NA|many
TGTGCCAGCTCAAGAGCCTACGAGCAGTACTTC
CASSRAYEQYF
>TRBV4-1|TRBJ2-1|TRBD2|many
TGCGCCAGCAGGTCGGGACTAGCGGGAGGCAATGAGCAGTTCTTC
CASRSGLAGGNEQFF
>TRBV5-1|TRBJ1-1|TRBD1|many
TGCGCCAGCAGCTTGGCGGACAGGGCTGAAGCTTTCTTT
CASSLADRAEAFF
>TRBV30|TRBJ2-7|NA|many
TGTGGGTACAGGACTTACTACGAGCAGTACTTC
CGYRTYYEQYF
>TRBV28|TRBJ2-5|NA|many
TGTGCCAGCAGGACTGCGGGGTCCGGCAGTTTGGAGACCCAGTACTTC
CASRTAGSGSLETQYF
>TRBV9|TRBJ2-7|NA|NA
TGTGCCAGCAGCTACAATCTAGGAGTCGAGCAGTACTTC
CASSYNLGVEQYF
>TRBV7-9|TRBJ2-7|TRBD2|many
TGTGCCAGCAGCCTAGAAGCGGGAAGGTCCTACGAGCAGTACTTC
CASSLEAGRSYEQYF
>TRBV24-1|TRBJ2-7|NA|many
TGTGCCACTCAAAGGGACACCTACGAGCAGTACTTC
CATQRDTYEQYF
>TRBV5-1|TRBJ1-2|NA|many
TGCGCCAGCAGGGACGCCGAGGGCTACACCTTC
CASRDAEGYTF
>TRBV6-6|TRBJ2-7|NA|many
TGTGCCAGCAGTTACGAGCGAGTAACCTACGAGCAGTACTTC
CASSYERVTYEQYF
>TRBV24-1|TRBJ1-2|NA|NA
TGTGCCACCAGTGCTCCGGGGTTTGGCTACACCTTC
CATSAPGFGYTF
>TRBV28|TRBJ2-3|NA|many
TGTGCCAGCAGTTCCACCACAGATACGCAGTATTTT
CASSSTTDTQYF
>TRBV10-2|TRBJ2-7|NA|NA
TGCGCCAGCAGTGATCCAGCGACGAACGAGCAGTACTTC
CASSDPATNEQYF
>TRBV7-3|TRBJ2-1|TRBD2|many
TGTGCCAGCAGCATCGGACTAGCGGGGGAGCAGTTCTTC
CASSIGLAGEQFF
>TRBV24-1|TRBJ2-3|TRBD2|few
TGTGCCACCAGAGAGAGCGGGGGCACAGATACGCAGTATTTT
CATRESGGTDTQYF
>TRBV7-9|TRBJ1-1|NA|few
TGTGCCAGCAGCTTTACAGGCTTGAACACTGAAGCTTTCTTT
CASSFTGLNTEAFF
>TRBV10-3|TRBJ1-2|NA|many
TGTGCCATCAGTGATAGGAACAGTAACTATGGCTACACCTTC
CAISDRNSNYGYTF
>TRBV28|TRBJ1-2|NA|NA
TGTGCCAGCAGCCGTACAGGGCGAGGCTATGGCTACACCTTC
CASSRTGRGYGYTF
>TRBV30|TRBJ1-3|NA|many
TGTGCCTGGAGCTATAGCTCTGGAAACACCATATATTTT
CAWSYSSGNTIYF
>TRBV9|TRBJ1-1|TRBD1|few
TGTGCCAGCAGCGTAGCCGGACAGGGGAGGTCTGAAGCTTTCTTT
CASSVAGQGRSEAFF
>TRBV20-1|TRBJ1-5|NA|many
TGCAGTGCCGGGGACCTATTAAGCAGCAATCAGCCCCAGCATTTT
CSAGDLLSSNQPQHF
>TRBV27|TRBJ2-3|NA|many
TGTGCCAGCAGTCCACAGGGTACAGATACGCAGTATTTT
CASSPQGTDTQYF
>TRBV3-1|TRBJ2-2|NA|few
TGTGCCAGCAGTCAAGGTCGGGAGCACGGGGAGCTGTTTTTT
CASSQGREHGELFF